The 14 T cell receptor beta chains listed next were all sequenced from one sample in a study of shared clonotypes between healthy human individuals. Generated by immunoSEQ multiplex PCR, the TCRdb table keeps only in-frame clones and is missing some. In the table there are 550,000 to 700,000 clones, 73% of which are singletons. Sequencing was carried out using memory CD4+ T cells sorted from blood. Subset denoted: CD45RA-negative fraction. The receptors were sampled from a woman aged 25 to 39 in good health.

This chain links TRBV30 with TRBJ2-5, with 10 bases lining up with TRBD2. CDR3 length: 13 residues. CDR1 and CDR2 (germline): GTSNPN, SVGIG (reference sequence). V lost 3 bases to trimming and J lost 5 bases; unmatched junction nucleotides: 3. CDR3 nucleotides: TGTGCCTGGAGGCTAGCGGGAGTGGAGACCCAGTACTTC. Its protein is CAWRLAGVETQYF.

The V and J genes are TRBV30 and TRBJ1-2; 7 nucleotides line up with TRBD1. The V gene's germline CDR1 is GTSNPN and CDR2 SVGIG (reference sequence). The ends lost 5 bases at V and 4 bases at J; junction bases unmatched: 7. This CDR3 spans 13 amino acids. The CDR3 here is CAWGDRVGYGYTF. As DNA, the CDR3 is TGTGCCTGGGGCGACAGGGTAGGCTATGGCTACACCTTC.

In its sample, this clone was seen a few times. This chain connects TRBV28 to TRBJ2-7, with 9 nucleotides matching TRBD2. After removal of 4 bases from V and 3 bases from J, the junction contained 4 bases not matched to a gene. The CDR3 is 14 residues long. Germline V gene sequence: CDR1 MDHEN, CDR2 SYDVKM. CDR3 amino acids: CASSSGTSLYEQYF. CDR3 DNA: TGTGCCAGCAGTTCGGGGACTAGCCTCTACGAGCAGTACTTC.

The chain couples TRBV7-9 to TRBJ2-3, with 8 bases lining up with TRBD2. This CDR3 contains 14 residues. Germline assignment: CDR1 SEHNR and CDR2 FQNEAQ (reference sequence). The V and J ends lost 3 bases and 3 bases, in that order; junction bases with no gene match: 2. CDR3 loop: CASSLTSVTDTQYF. The CDR3 DNA follows: TGTGCCAGCAGCTTGACTAGCGTAACAGATACGCAGTATTTT.

This clone came up a few times. The chain joins TRBV28 to TRBJ2-5; D possibly corresponds to TRBD2 (5 bases). The CDR3 runs 14 residues. Trimming shortened V by 6 bases and J by 4 bases, and 15 bases separated the two germline ends. Germline CDR1 and CDR2: MDHEN and SYDVKM. CDR3 region: CASSPTGFGETQYF. CDR3 bases: TGTGCCAGCAGCCCAACGGGGTTTGGAGAGACCCAGTACTTC.

The chain links TRBV7-8 to TRBJ2-2, with TRBD2 matching 7 bases. The V gene end was trimmed by 5 bases and the J gene end by 0 bases; junction bases not matched to a gene: 12. This CDR3 is 18 amino acids long. In germline, CDR1 is SGHVS, CDR2 FQNEAQ. CDR3 protein: CASSPFRLGRTNTGELFF. As DNA, the CDR3 is TGTGCCAGCAGCCCCTTCCGTCTCGGGAGGACGAACACCGGGGAGCTGTTTTTT.

This chain links TRBV11-2 with TRBJ2-7; TRBD2 aligns across 13 bases. Germline V gene sequence: CDR1 SGHAT, CDR2 FQNNGV. This CDR3 spans 15 amino acids. Unmatched junction bases numbered 6, after V lost 5 bases and J lost 5 bases. The CDR3 nucleotides read TGTGCCAGCAGCGCACTAGCGGGAGGGTTAAACGAGCAGTACTTC. It specifies CASSALAGGLNEQYF.

The chain couples TRBV21-1 to TRBJ1-1. TRBV21-1 is tagged as a pseudogene. CDR3 length: 17 amino acids. The CDR3 spells CASSKAPRTDLNTEAFF. Here the CDR3 DNA reads TGTGCCAGCAGCAAAGCGCCCAGGACGGACTTGAACACTGAAGCTTTCTTT.

The CDR3 sequence is CASSQPGLAGGPVHVGYNEQFF. The CDR3 DNA reads as TGCGCCAGCAGCCAACCCGGACTAGCGGGAGGGCCCGTACATGTGGGGTACAATGAGCAGTTCTTC. This sequence joins TRBV4-1 and TRBJ2-1, with TRBD2 identical over 15 bases. CDR3 length: 22 amino acids. Germline V lookup: CDR1 MGHRA, CDR2 YSYEKL. V gave up 2 bases and J gave up 4 bases; unmatched junction bases: 18.

V is TRBV5-1 and J is TRBJ2-3, with 10 bases lining up with TRBD2. The germline CDR1 and CDR2 sequences are SGHRS and YFSETQ. With V trimmed by 3 bases and J by 0 bases, 4 bases remained unmatched. CDR3 size: 16 residues. The CDR3 DNA sequence: TGCGCCAGCAGCTCCCTAGCGGGAGCTAGCACAGATACGCAGTATTTT. It translates to CASSSLAGASTDTQYF.

The V and J genes are TRBV19 and TRBJ1-5, with a weak D call TRBD1 (6 bases). The CDR3 length is 14 residues. Between the trimmed V and J ends, which lost 5 bases and 7 bases, there was a span of 15 bases. CDR1 is LNHDA and CDR2 is SQIVND in the germline V gene (reference sequence). CDR3 region: CASSLTAGVQPQHF. CDR3 DNA: TGTGCCAGTAGTTTAACGGCAGGGGTACAGCCCCAGCATTTT.

The sample holds a few counts of this clone. V and J are TRBV28 and TRBJ1-4; the D is unclear. Germline V gene data show CDR1 as MDHEN and CDR2 as SYDVKM. V dropped 4 bases and J dropped 4 bases, with 7 bases sitting between them. The CDR3 consists of 13 residues. The CDR3 DNA is TGTGCCAGCAGTTCCGCCCTTAATGAAAAACTGTTTTTT. This translates into CASSSALNEKLFF.

The rearrangement uses TRBV7-9 and TRBJ1-3; D unclear. The germline V gene has CDR1 SEHNR and CDR2 FQNEAQ (reference sequence). The V and J ends lost 2 bases and 3 bases respectively, with 5 bases between them. The length of the CDR3 is 13 residues. DNA of the CDR3: TGTGCCAGCAGCTTACGTGGTGGAAACACCATATATTTT. Its protein is CASSLRGGNTIYF.

The chain has TRBV7-3 and TRBJ2-3; 11 positions match TRBD2. Germline CDR1 is SGHTA and CDR2 is FQGTGA. The CDR3 loop spans 15 amino acids. Trimming removed 5 bases from V and 3 bases from J; junction bases left unmatched: 4. Written as DNA, the CDR3 is TGTGCCAGCAGCAATAGACTAGCGGGGACAGATACGCAGTATTTT. This sequence encodes CASSNRLAGTDTQYF.